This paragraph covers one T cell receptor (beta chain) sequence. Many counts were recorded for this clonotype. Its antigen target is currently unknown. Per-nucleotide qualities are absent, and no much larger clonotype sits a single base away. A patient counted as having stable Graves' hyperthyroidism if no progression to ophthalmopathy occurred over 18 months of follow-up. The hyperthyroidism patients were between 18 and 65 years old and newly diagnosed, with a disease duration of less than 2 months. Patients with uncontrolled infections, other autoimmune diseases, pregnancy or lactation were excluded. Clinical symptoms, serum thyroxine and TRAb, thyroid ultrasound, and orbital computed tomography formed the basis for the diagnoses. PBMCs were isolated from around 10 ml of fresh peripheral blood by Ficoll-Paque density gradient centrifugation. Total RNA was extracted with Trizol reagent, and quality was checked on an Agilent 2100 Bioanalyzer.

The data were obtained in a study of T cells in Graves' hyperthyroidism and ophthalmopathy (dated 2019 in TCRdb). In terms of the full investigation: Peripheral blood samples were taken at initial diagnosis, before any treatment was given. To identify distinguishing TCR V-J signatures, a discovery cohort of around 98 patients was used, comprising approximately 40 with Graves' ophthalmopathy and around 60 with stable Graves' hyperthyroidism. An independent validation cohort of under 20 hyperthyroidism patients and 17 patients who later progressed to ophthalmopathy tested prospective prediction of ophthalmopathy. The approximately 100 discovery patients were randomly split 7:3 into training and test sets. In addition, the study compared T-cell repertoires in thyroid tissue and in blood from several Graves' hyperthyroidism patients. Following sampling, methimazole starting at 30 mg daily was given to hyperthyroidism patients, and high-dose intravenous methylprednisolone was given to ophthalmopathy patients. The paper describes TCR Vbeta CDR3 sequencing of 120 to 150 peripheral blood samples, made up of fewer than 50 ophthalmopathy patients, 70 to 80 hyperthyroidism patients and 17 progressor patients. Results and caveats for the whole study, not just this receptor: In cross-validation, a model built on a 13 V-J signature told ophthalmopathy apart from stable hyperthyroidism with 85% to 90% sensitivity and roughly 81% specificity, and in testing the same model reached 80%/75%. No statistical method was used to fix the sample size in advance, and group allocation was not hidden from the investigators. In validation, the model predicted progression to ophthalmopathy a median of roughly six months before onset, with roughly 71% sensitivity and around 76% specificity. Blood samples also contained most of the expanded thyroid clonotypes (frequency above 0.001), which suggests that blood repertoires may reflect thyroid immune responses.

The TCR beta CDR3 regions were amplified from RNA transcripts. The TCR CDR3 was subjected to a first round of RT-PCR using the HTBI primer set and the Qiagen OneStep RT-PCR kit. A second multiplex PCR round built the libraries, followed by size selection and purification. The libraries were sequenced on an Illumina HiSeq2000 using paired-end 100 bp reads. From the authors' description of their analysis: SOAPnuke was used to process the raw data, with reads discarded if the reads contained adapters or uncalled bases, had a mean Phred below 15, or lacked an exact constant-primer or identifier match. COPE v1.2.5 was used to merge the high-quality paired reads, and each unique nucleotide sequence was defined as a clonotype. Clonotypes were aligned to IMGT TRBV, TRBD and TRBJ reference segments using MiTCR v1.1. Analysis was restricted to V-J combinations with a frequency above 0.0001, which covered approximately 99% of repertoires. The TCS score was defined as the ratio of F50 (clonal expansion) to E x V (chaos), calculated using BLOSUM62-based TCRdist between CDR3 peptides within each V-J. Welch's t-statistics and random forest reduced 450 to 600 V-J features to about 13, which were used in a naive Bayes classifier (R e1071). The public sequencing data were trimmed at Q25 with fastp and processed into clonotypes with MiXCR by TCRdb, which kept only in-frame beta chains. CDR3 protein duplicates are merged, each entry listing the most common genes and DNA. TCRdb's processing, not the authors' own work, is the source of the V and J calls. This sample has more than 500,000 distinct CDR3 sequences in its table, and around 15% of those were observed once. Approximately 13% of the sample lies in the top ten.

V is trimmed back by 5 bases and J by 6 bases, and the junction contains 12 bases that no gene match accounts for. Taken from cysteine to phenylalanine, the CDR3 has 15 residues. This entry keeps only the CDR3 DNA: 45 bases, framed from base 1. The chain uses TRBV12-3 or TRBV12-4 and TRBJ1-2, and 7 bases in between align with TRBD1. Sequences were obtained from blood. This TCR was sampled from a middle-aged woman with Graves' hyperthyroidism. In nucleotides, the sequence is TGTGCCAGCAGTCCTGCCGACAGGGCCTCGAATGGCTACACCTTC. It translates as CASSPADRASNGYTF.